This TCR beta chain emerged from a study of blood T cell repertoires in COVID-19. Study-level background: Some COVID-19 samples were acute and others convalescent; all came from the United States, Italy and Spain.

Study processing details: Estimation of nucleated cell counts relied on the amplification of reference gene primers. Assay used: immunoSEQ multiplex PCR; TCRdb lists only in-frame clones, some missing. V and J calls and clone size follow that table, whereas D and trimming were derived from the DNA. Here the sample spans some 200,000 clones, approximately 90% being singletons. Trimming at V came to 3 bases and at J to 0 bases, leaving 2 bases not matched to a gene. The germline CDR1 and CDR2 sequences are LNHDA and SQIVND (reference sequence). The CDR3 runs to 15 residues. The sequence came from a man at least 80 years old with acute or convalescent COVID-19. What was sequenced was peripheral blood. The chain uses TRBV19 and TRBJ1-3; the match to TRBD1 covers 7 bases. Here the CDR3 DNA reads TGTGCCAGTAGTATTGACAGGGACTCTGGAAACACCATATATTTT. This gives the protein CASSIDRDSGNTIYF.